These 32 T cell receptor beta chains came from one sample sequenced in a study of beta chain features in type 1 diabetes. Every isolated RNA sample was fully reverse transcribed, so sequencing captured expressed TCRB transcripts. TCRdb's copy holds only in-frame clones and misses some; the assay was immunoSEQ multiplex PCR. This sample carries 200,000 to 250,000 clones, approximately 10% of them seen once, and the ten largest clones take 1% to 1.5%. The sample was central memory CD4+ T cells from blood. These TCRs come from a man aged 18 to 29 in good health.

This clone was seen only a few times. The rearrangement uses TRBV30 and TRBJ1-5; no reliable D call. Germline V CDR1 and CDR2: GTSNPN, SVGIG (reference sequence). The CDR3 is made up of 15 amino acids. V was clipped by 1 base and J by 0 bases, with 10 bases between them. The CDR3 protein is CAWSAAGNSNQPQHF. The CDR3 nucleotides read TGTGCCTGGAGTGCCGCTGGGAATAGCAATCAGCCCCAGCATTTT.

CDR3 loop: CASSRVVAGHEQFF. The CDR3, as DNA: TGCGCCAGCAGCCGGGTGGTAGCGGGACATGAGCAGTTCTTC. V and J are TRBV5-1 and TRBJ2-1; TRBD2 agrees at 8 bases. Germline CDR1 reads SGHRS; CDR2 reads YFSETQ. This CDR3 has 14 residues. The trim removed 4 bases at V and 8 bases at J, leaving 8 bases unmatched. Combining the CDR3 with reference TRBV5-1 and TRBJ2-1 gives the whole variable domain KAGVTQTPRYLIKTRGQQVTLSCSPISGHRSVSWYQQTPGQGLQFLFEYFSETQRNKGNFPGRFSGRQFSNSRSEMNVSTLELGDSALYLCASSRVVAGHEQFFGPGTRLTVL.

The chain couples TRBV29-1 to TRBJ1-5; D is perhaps TRBD1 (5 bases). Germline CDR1 is SQVTM and CDR2 is ANQGSEA. This CDR3 region has 13 residues. V was clipped by 5 bases and J by 5 bases, with 13 bases between them. Here the CDR3 DNA reads TGCAGCGTTCGAGGGCAGGGAGATCAGCCCCAGCATTTT. Translation: CSVRGQGDQPQHF.

This clone has a count of ten or more. The rearrangement joins TRBV7-8 to TRBJ2-3; 11 bases agree with TRBD2. This CDR3 has 14 residues. With 10 bases clipped from V and 0 bases from J, the junction kept 3 bases outside the gene matches. Germline V gene lookup returns CDR1 SGHVS and CDR2 FQNEAQ. The CDR3 region has the DNA TGTGCCACCATAGCGGGAGGGAGCACAGATACGCAGTATTTT. Protein sequence: CATIAGGSTDTQYF.

This clone was seen at least ten times. The rearrangement joins TRBV21-1 to TRBJ2-3; TRBD2 is the table's D call and was not checked against the DNA. TRBV21-1 is reported as a pseudogene. The CDR3 runs 13 residues. The CDR3 sequence is CASSPSETDTQYF. The CDR3 DNA follows: TGTGCCAGCAGCCCTAGCGAAACAGATACGCAGTATTTT.

This chain connects TRBV29-1 to TRBJ1-1; no definite D call. Germline-derived CDR1 and CDR2 are SQVTM and ANQGSEA. Trimming pared 4 bases from V and 1 base from J, leaving 10 bases between. This CDR3 has 13 residues. CDR3 in DNA: TGCAGCGTTGTGGAGGGCCCGAACACTGAAGCTTTCTTT. It encodes CSVVEGPNTEAFF.

This clone was seen a few times. The rearrangement links TRBV18 to TRBJ2-5, with a weak D call TRBD2 (5 bases). The CDR3 has 15 residues. V shed 0 bases and J shed 0 bases, with 8 bases lying between them. From germline, CDR1 is KGHSH and CDR2 LQKENI. CDR3 region: CASSPPSADQETQYF. CDR3 sequence (DNA): TGTGCCAGCTCACCACCCTCAGCGGACCAAGAGACCCAGTACTTC.

V gene TRBV7-9 combines with J gene TRBJ1-4; no clear D. This CDR3 is built from 13 residues. The V gene lost 5 bases and the J gene lost 5 bases, with 9 bases spanning the gap. Germline CDR1 and CDR2: SEHNR and FQNEAQ (reference sequence). CDR3 DNA sequence: TGTGCCAGCAGCCGGGCGCAGAATGAAAAACTGTTTTTT. Its translation: CASSRAQNEKLFF. The full variable domain, in which reference TRBV7-9 and TRBJ1-4 provide the parts outside the CDR3, is DTGVSQNPRHKITKRGQNVTFRCDPISEHNRLYWYRQTLGQGPEFLTYFQNEAQLEKSRLLSDRFSAERPKGSFSTLEIQRTEQGDSAMYLCASSRAQNEKLFFGSGTQLSVL.

The rearrangement joins TRBV14 to TRBJ2-6, with D hard to call. V was shortened by 5 bases and J by 4 bases, with 9 bases between the two germline ends. In germline, CDR1 is SGHDN, CDR2 FVKESK. The CDR3 is 14 residues long. In DNA, the CDR3 is TGTGCCAGCAGCGGAAGGGCCGGGGCCAACGTCCTGACTTTC. As protein: CASSGRAGANVLTF.

This clone was detected a few times. The rearrangement uses TRBV18 and TRBJ2-5, with a possible D match to TRBD2 (5 bases). The V and J ends lost 1 base and 5 bases respectively, with 11 bases between them. Germline V lookup: CDR1 KGHSH, CDR2 LQKENI. The CDR3 covers 14 residues. DNA of the CDR3: TGTGCCAGCTCACCACTAGGCCGAGGGGAGACCCAGTACTTC. It codes for CASSPLGRGETQYF.

This clone occurred a few times. This sequence joins TRBV29-1 and TRBJ2-3; D not certain. Germline-derived CDR1 and CDR2 are SQVTM and ANQGSEA. The ends were cut back, 6 bases at V and 1 base at J, with 11 bases in the middle. This CDR3 region has 13 residues. CDR3 amino acids: CSVRGDGTDTQYF. The CDR3 DNA follows: TGCAGCGTCCGCGGAGATGGCACAGATACGCAGTATTTT.

This clone was recorded a few times. The V and J genes are TRBV7-3 and TRBJ2-3; no definite D call. Trimming took 5 bases from V and 3 from J, leaving 12 bases between them. CDR3 length equals 14 residues. The germline gives CDR1 SGHTA, CDR2 FQGTGA. CDR3 sequence reads: CASSASNPTDTQYF. DNA of the CDR3: TGTGCCAGCAGCGCTAGTAACCCAACAGATACGCAGTATTTT. The full variable domain, its missing parts supplied by reference TRBV7-3 and TRBJ2-3, is GAGVSQTPSNKVTEKGKYVELRCDPISGHTALYWYRQSLGQGPEFLIYFQGTGAADDSGLPNDRFFAVRPEGSVSTLKIQRTERGDSAVYLCASSASNPTDTQYFGPGTRLTVL.

This clone was counted a few times. The chain has TRBV7-2 and TRBJ2-4; a possible D gene is TRBD1 (5 bases). In germline, CDR1 is SGHTA, CDR2 FQGNSA. The V gene lost 1 base and the J gene lost 9 bases, with 13 bases spanning the gap. There are 14 residues in the CDR3. The CDR3 DNA reads as TGTGCCAGCAGCTTAGTAGGGCAGGGTAGCATTCAGTACTTC. It translates to CASSLVGQGSIQYF.

This clone has a handful of counts. V usage is TRBV4-2 and J usage is TRBJ2-5, with 8 bases identical to TRBD2. Trimming at V came to 5 bases and at J to 1 base, leaving 9 bases not matched to a gene. This CDR3 comprises 16 residues. Germline V gene data show CDR1 as LGHNA and CDR2 as YNFKEQ. This CDR3 is CASSLVGRALQETQYF. The DNA of the CDR3 is TGTGCCAGCAGCTTGGTCGGGAGGGCCCTCCAAGAGACCCAGTACTTC.

This clone has ten or more counts. V and J are TRBV4-2 and TRBJ2-7, with 13 bases fitting TRBD2. Germline loops: CDR1 LGHNA, CDR2 YNFKEQ. V lost 1 base, J lost 6 bases, and 6 bases stayed unmatched. This CDR3 has 16 residues. The CDR3 loop is CASSQGTSGRSAEQYF. The CDR3 coding sequence is TGTGCCAGCAGCCAAGGGACTAGCGGGAGATCGGCCGAGCAGTACTTC.

In its sample, this clone was seen a few times. This chain links TRBV5-6 with TRBJ2-5; D gene uncertain. V lost 2 bases, J lost 4 bases, and 15 bases lay in between. The CDR3 length is 15 residues. Germline V lookup: CDR1 SGHDT, CDR2 YYEEEE. CDR3 loop: CASSLDGPVGETQYF. The CDR3 nucleotides read TGTGCCAGCAGCTTAGACGGTCCCGTGGGAGAGACCCAGTACTTC.

V and J are TRBV5-1 and TRBJ1-2; D gene ambiguous. V lost 5 bases, J lost 3 bases, and 14 bases lay in between. Germline V lookup: CDR1 SGHRS, CDR2 YFSETQ. CDR3 size: 14 residues. The CDR3 loop reads CASSVSVGDYGYTF. The CDR3 DNA reads TGCGCCAGCAGTGTCTCGGTTGGGGACTATGGCTACACCTTC.

In this sample, this clone turned up a few times. This chain uses TRBV9 with TRBJ2-5, with TRBD2 identical over 9 bases. This CDR3 is 15 amino acids long. V lost 0 bases and J lost 3; bases outside the gene matches: 3. Germline-derived CDR1 and CDR2 are SGDLS and YYNGEE. Here the CDR3 reads CASSVDRLAEETQYF. CDR3 nucleotide sequence: TGTGCCAGCAGCGTAGATCGACTAGCGGAAGAGACCCAGTACTTC. The whole variable domain, remainder taken from reference TRBV9 and TRBJ2-5, is DSGVTQTPKHLITATGQRVTLRCSPRSGDLSVYWYQQSLDQGLQFLIQYYNGEERAKGNILERFSAQQFPDLHSELNLSSLELGDSALYFCASSVDRLAEETQYFGPGTRLLVL.

This clone has more than one count but fewer than ten. The chain carries TRBV5-4 and TRBJ2-3; D not certain. The V end was cut by 1 base, the J end by 2 bases, with 8 bases between. The CDR3 consists of 14 residues. Germline V lookup: CDR1 SGHNT, CDR2 YYREEE (reference sequence). The DNA of the CDR3 is TGTGCCAGCAGCTTGTGGCACAACACAGATACGCAGTATTTT. Its protein is CASSLWHNTDTQYF.

V gene TRBV4-1 combines with J gene TRBJ2-7; weak D call: TRBD2 (5 bases). V was pared by 4 bases and J by 2 bases, with 9 bases between. This CDR3 is built from 13 residues. Germline lookup yields CDR1 MGHRA and CDR2 YSYEKL. CDR3 in amino acids: CASSPSEAYEQYF. In nucleotides, the CDR3 is TGCGCCAGCAGCCCCTCGGAGGCCTACGAGCAGTACTTC.

Ten or more counts support this clone. Other DNA sequences within the sample encode an identical CDR3. The rearrangement uses TRBV18 and TRBJ2-1; TRBD1 might be the D (5 bases). CDR1 is KGHSH, CDR2 LQKENI, per germline. This CDR3 spans 13 amino acids. Deletions cut 3 bases from V and 10 bases from J, with 13 bases between. The CDR3 nucleotides are TGTGCCAGCTCACCGGACCAGGCAGGGGAGCAGTTCTTC. Residues: CASSPDQAGEQFF. Full variable domain (remainder filled in from reference TRBV18 and TRBJ2-1): NAGVMQNPRHLVRRRGQEARLRCSPMKGHSHVYWYRQLPEEGLKFMVYLQKENIIDESGMPKERFSAEFPKEGPSILRIQQVVRGDSAAYFCASSPDQAGEQFFGPGTRLTVL.

This clone was observed many times. V usage is TRBV30 and J usage is TRBJ2-1; 13 bases map to TRBD2. V lost 0 bases and J lost 11; bases outside the gene matches: 7. CDR3 length: 15 amino acids. Germline lookup yields CDR1 GTSNPN and CDR2 SVGIG (reference sequence). The CDR3 coding sequence is TGTGCCTGGAGTGTACCAGTACTAGCGGGAGGGCAGCAGTTCTTC. This codes for CAWSVPVLAGGQQFF.

In its sample, this clone was seen many times. In DNA form, the CDR3 reads TGTGCCAGCAGCTTATCTGGGACTAGCTTGTACAATGAGCAGTTCTTC. This codes for CASSLSGTSLYNEQFF. J is TRBJ2-1 and V is TRBV7-9, with 9 bases identical to TRBD2. The trim removed 2 bases at V and 4 bases at J, leaving 6 bases unmatched. This CDR3 has 16 residues. Germline CDR1 is SEHNR and CDR2 is FQNEAQ (reference sequence).

On this clone itself: Other nucleotide sequences in the sample specify the same CDR3. The V call is TRBV20-1, the J call TRBJ2-7; D is undetermined. CDR1 is DFQATT and CDR2 is SNEGSKA in the germline V gene (reference sequence). V was clipped by 5 bases and J by 3 bases, with 5 bases between them. The CDR3 spans 10 residues. In DNA, the CDR3 is TGCAGTGCTTTAAACTACGAGCAGTACTTC. Translating gives CSALNYEQYF.

The chain couples TRBV7-2 to TRBJ1-5, with TRBD1 matching 10 bases. V shed 4 bases, J shed 6 bases, and the junction held 9 bases outside the gene matches. Germline values: CDR1 SGHTA, CDR2 FQGNSA. This CDR3 region has 16 residues. The CDR3 loop reads CASSYPDRGPGQPQHF. CDR3 in DNA: TGTGCCAGCAGCTACCCCGACAGGGGGCCTGGTCAGCCCCAGCATTTT.

This clone has more than one count but fewer than ten. The chain joins TRBV28 to TRBJ2-4; D remains unclear. Germline assignment: CDR1 MDHEN and CDR2 SYDVKM. This CDR3 contains 13 residues. Trimming cost V 10 bases and J 0 bases, with 10 bases left between them. CDR3 sequence: CAKLRTAKNIQYF. DNA of the CDR3: TGTGCCAAGCTACGCACAGCCAAAAACATTCAGTACTTC.

Ten or more counts support this clone. V is TRBV9 and J is TRBJ1-2; D remains unclear. This CDR3 is 14 amino acids long. Germline V gene lookup returns CDR1 SGDLS and CDR2 YYNGEE. V dropped 4 bases and J dropped 4 bases, with 14 bases sitting between them. The CDR3 DNA reads TGTGCCAGCAGCATCGACACGAGCCTCTATGGCTACACCTTC. As protein: CASSIDTSLYGYTF.

This clone was recorded at least ten times. In the same sample, other DNA sequences code for this CDR3. The rearrangement joins TRBV18 to TRBJ2-7; D remains unclear. CDR3 size: 13 residues. Germline lookup yields CDR1 KGHSH and CDR2 LQKENI. V was cut by 2 bases and J by 0 bases, with 5 bases left in between. The CDR3: CASSPGPSYEQYF. The DNA of the CDR3 is TGTGCCAGCTCACCAGGACCCTCCTACGAGCAGTACTTC.

The chain links TRBV20-1 to TRBJ2-3; a possible D gene is TRBD2 (5 bases). The germline V gene encodes CDR1 DFQATT and CDR2 SNEGSKA (reference sequence). CDR3 length: 11 residues. The CDR3 sequence is CERGSTDTQYF. CDR3 in DNA: TGCGAACGCGGGTCCACAGATACGCAGTATTTT.

This sequence joins TRBV27 and TRBJ1-4; the D gene is possibly TRBD1 (5 bases). There are 14 residues in the CDR3. V lost 3 bases, J lost 7 bases, and 12 bases lay in between. Germline assignment: CDR1 MNHEY and CDR2 SMNVEV (reference sequence). CDR3 nucleotides: TGTGCCAGCAGTTTTAGGGGTTACGGTGAAAAACTGTTTTTT. As protein: CASSFRGYGEKLFF.

Points on this clone: In the same sample, other DNA sequences code for this CDR3. The chain carries TRBV9 and TRBJ2-1; D unclear. CDR3 length equals 15 residues. Per the germline V gene, CDR1 is SGDLS and CDR2 is YYNGEE. Trimming cost V 0 bases and J 3 bases, with 10 bases left between them. CDR3 in DNA: TGTGCCAGCAGCGTAGCGGGCGACTTCTACAATGAGCAGTTCTTC. It specifies CASSVAGDFYNEQFF.

V gene TRBV6-1 combines with J gene TRBJ2-5; 10 nucleotides agree with TRBD2. The CDR3 extends over 15 amino acids. With V trimmed by 7 bases and J by 5 bases, 10 bases remained unmatched. The V gene's germline CDR1 is MNHNS and CDR2 SASEGT. CDR3 nucleotides: TGTGCCAGCATGCTAGCGGGAGTCATGGGGGAGACCCAGTACTTC. It specifies CASMLAGVMGETQYF.